This TCR beta chain was observed in a study of shared clonotypes between healthy human individuals. Sequencing was performed with immunoSEQ multiplex PCR; in TCRdb, only in-frame clones are kept and a portion is missing. The sample contains roughly 2.2 million clones, just over 90% of which appear only once. Whole-study results and caveats: Larger estimated richness was generally recorded for naive subsets relative to memory subsets. Clonotype sharing across donors was expected to vary with sequencing depth.

Concerning this clone: Its antigen is as yet unknown.

It was into CD45RA+ naive and CD45RA-negative memory subsets that the CD4+ cells were split. This TCR was sampled from a man younger than 30 in good health. Some clones in this sample may be carry-over from other donors' samples. The material sequenced was naive CD4+ T cells from PBMCs. Subset of the sample: CD45RA+ positively selected.

The CDR3 protein is CASSPRVARYNEQFF. In DNA, the CDR3 is TGTGCCAGCAGCCCACGGGTAGCGAGGTACAATGAGCAGTTCTTC. This chain joins TRBV9 and TRBJ2-1, with D possibly being TRBD2 (5 bases). The CDR3 is made up of 15 amino acids. CDR1 is SGDLS and CDR2 is YYNGEE in the germline V gene. Trimming left V 4 bases short and J 4 bases short, with 15 bases between.